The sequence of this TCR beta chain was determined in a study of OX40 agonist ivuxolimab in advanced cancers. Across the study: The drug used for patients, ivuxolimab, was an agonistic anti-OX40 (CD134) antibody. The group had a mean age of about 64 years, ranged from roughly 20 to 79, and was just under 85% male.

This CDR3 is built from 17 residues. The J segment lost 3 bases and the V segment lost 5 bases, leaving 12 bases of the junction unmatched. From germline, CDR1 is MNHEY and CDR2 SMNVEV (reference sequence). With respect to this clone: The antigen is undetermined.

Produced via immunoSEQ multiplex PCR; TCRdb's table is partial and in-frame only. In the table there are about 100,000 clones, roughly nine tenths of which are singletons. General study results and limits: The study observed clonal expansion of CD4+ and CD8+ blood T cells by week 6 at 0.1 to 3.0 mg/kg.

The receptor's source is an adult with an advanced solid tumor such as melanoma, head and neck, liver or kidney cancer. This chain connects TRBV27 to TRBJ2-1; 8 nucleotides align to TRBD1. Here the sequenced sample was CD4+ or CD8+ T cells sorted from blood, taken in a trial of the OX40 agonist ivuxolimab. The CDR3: CASSLRLTGAGYNEQFF. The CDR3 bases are TGTGCCAGCAGTCTAAGACTGACAGGGGCAGGCTACAATGAGCAGTTCTTC.